The sequence of this T cell receptor (beta chain) was determined in a study of beta chain features in type 1 diabetes. General study findings and limits: For type 1 diabetes patients, VDJ junctions showed fewer insertions and more deletions. Shorter TCRB CDR3s, moderately but significantly so, were found in Type 1 diabetes patients in all four CD4+ subsets. Whatever favoring of shorter templates PCR might show would apply equally to patients and controls.

The germline CDR1 and CDR2 sequences are SGHTA and FQGNSA. The CDR3 sequence is 13 residues long. The V and J ends lost 5 bases and 5 bases respectively, with 12 bases between them. The table lists this clone with a few counts. Its antigen is currently unknown. Expressed TCRB transcripts were sequenced after all isolated RNA was converted to cDNA. Assay: immunoSEQ multiplex PCR; the TCRdb copy retains only in-frame clones and omits some. The repertoire consists of hundreds of thousands of clones, with roughly 8.8% occurring once and the leading ten covering less than 1.2%. Donors underwent one heparinised blood draw, 90 to 150 mL on average. All of the sorted populations showed purity greater than 98%.

The receptor was isolated from a man aged 25 to 45 with type 1 diabetes. The gene calls are TRBV7-2 and TRBJ2-5; possible D gene TRBD2, 5 bases. The sample comprised central memory CD4+ T cells from blood. The DNA of the CDR3 is TGTGCCAGCAGCCCCGAGTCGGGGGAGACCCAGTACTTC. It is translated as CASSPESGETQYF.